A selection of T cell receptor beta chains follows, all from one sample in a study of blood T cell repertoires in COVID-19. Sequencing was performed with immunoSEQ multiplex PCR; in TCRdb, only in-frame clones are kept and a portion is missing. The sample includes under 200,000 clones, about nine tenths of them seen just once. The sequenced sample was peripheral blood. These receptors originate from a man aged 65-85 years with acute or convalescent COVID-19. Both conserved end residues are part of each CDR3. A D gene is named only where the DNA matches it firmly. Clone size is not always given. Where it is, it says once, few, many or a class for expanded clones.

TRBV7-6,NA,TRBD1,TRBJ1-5,TGTGCCAGCAGCGCCCAACAGGGGAGCAATCAGCCCCAGCATTTT,CASSAQQGSNQPQHF
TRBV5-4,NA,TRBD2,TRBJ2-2,TGTGCCAGCAGCGTTGGACTAGCGGGACGAGGGGCCGGGGAGCTGTTTTTT,CASSVGLAGRGAGELFF
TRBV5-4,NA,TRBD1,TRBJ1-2,TGTGCCAGCAGCTTGTGGACAGGGAGAAACTATGGCTACACCTTC,CASSLWTGRNYGYTF
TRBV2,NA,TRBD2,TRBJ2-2,TGTGCCAGCAGTTGGAGGGAGGGCACCGGGGAGCTGTTTTTT,CASSWREGTGELFF
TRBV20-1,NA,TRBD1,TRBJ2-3,TGCAGTGCTAGTGGGACAGGGGGCGTCGATACGCAGTATTTT,CSASGTGGVDTQYF
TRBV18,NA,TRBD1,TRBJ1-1,TGTGCCAGCTCACCGGGACAGGGGGCAGTCGCTTTCTTT,CASSPGQGAVAFF
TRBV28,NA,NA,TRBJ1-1,TGTGCCAGCAGCATCGGGGGAGGAATAGCTGCTGAAGCTTTCTTT,CASSIGGGIAAEAFF
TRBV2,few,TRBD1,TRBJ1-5,TGTGCCAGCAGTTGGGGACAGGGCAGCAATCAGCCCCAGCATTTT,CASSWGQGSNQPQHF
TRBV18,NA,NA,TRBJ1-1,TGTGCCAGCTCACCACCGGATAGCCAGAACACTGAAGCTTTCTTT,CASSPPDSQNTEAFF
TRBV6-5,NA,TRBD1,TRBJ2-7,TGTGCCAGCTACCGGGACAGGGATACCTACGAGCAGTACTTC,CASYRDRDTYEQYF
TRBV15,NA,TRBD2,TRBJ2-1,TGTGCCACCAGCAGAGGACTGGCGCGGGGGGGACACAATGAGCAGTTCTTC,CATSRGLARGGHNEQFF
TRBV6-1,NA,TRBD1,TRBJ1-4,TGTGCCAGCAGTGAAGGGGGGACAGGAGGGGAAAAACTGTTTTTT,CASSEGGTGGEKLFF
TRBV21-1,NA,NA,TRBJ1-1,TGTGCCAGCAGCAAAGTCTTGGGACACTACACTGAAGCTTTCTTT,CASSKVLGHYTEAFF
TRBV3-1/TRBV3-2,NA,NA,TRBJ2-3,TGTGCCAGCAGTTACAAGAGCACAGATACGCAGTATTTT,CASSYKSTDTQYF
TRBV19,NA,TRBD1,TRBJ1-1,TGTGCCAGTAGTAGACAGGGGGGTGAAGCTTTCTTT,CASSRQGGEAFF
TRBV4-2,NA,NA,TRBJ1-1,TGTGCCAGCAGCTACGGTAGACAGCCAAACACTGAAGCTTTCTTT,CASSYGRQPNTEAFF
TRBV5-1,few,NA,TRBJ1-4,TGCGCCAGCAGCTTGGGGCGGACTAATGAAAAACTGTTTTTT,CASSLGRTNEKLFF
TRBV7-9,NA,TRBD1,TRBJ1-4,TGTGCCAGCACCCAGGGGGAATCGACTAATGAAAAACTGTTTTTT,CASTQGESTNEKLFF
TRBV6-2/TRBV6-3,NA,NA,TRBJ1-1,TGTGCCAGCAGTTACCTTGAGCCTACGAACACTGAAGCTTTCTTT,CASSYLEPTNTEAFF
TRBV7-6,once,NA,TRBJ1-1,TGTGCCAGCAGCTTACTACGCACTGAAGCTTTCTTT,CASSLLRTEAFF
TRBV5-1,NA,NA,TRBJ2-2,TGCGCCAGCAGTCGCCGGGGCACCGGGGAGCTGTTTTTT,CASSRRGTGELFF
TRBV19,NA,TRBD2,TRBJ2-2,TGTGCCAGTAGTATAGGGCGGGAGGGCCGAAACACCGGGGAGCTGTTTTTT,CASSIGREGRNTGELFF
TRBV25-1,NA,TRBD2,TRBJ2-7,TGTGCCAGCAGTGAAGGGTTGATTGGGCTAGCGGGGGATCACGAGCAGTACTTC,CASSEGLIGLAGDHEQYF
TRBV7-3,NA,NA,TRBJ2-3,TGTGCCAGCAGCTTACAGGGTGATACGCAGTATTTT,CASSLQGDTQYF
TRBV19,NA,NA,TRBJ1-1,TGTGCCAGTATTGAGGGAGGTACTGAAGCTTTCTTT,CASIEGGTEAFF
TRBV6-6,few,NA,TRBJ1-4,TGTGCCAGCAGTTACTCGACTACAGTTGAAAAACTGTTTTTT,CASSYSTTVEKLFF
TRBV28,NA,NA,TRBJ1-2,TGTGCCAGCATCTTAACGAGGGCAGGGGAAGGCTACACCTTC,CASILTRAGEGYTF
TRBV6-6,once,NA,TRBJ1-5,NA,CASRRGWGQGAYSNQPRHF
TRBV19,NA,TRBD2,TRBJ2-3,TGTGCCAGTAGTCGTCGTTGGGTAGCGGGGTCCACAGATACGCAGTATTTT,CASSRRWVAGSTDTQYF
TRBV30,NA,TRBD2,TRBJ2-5,TGTGCCTGGAGATCAGCGGGAGGCTACCAAGAGACCCAGTACTTC,CAWRSAGGYQETQYF
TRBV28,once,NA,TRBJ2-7,TGTGCCAGCAGTTCCTCGGAGACCCTCTCCTACGAGCAGTACTTC,CASSSSETLSYEQYF
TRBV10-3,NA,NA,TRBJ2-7,TGTGCCATCAGAGACAGCTACGAGCAGTACTTC,CAIRDSYEQYF
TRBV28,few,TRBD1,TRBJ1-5,TGTGCCAGCAGTTCGCCTCTTGAGGGGGCAGGTCAGCCCCAGCATTTT,CASSSPLEGAGQPQHF
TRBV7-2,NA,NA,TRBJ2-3,TGTGCCAGCAGCTTAGAGGGGACAGATACGCAGTATTTT,CASSLEGTDTQYF
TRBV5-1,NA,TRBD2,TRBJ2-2,TGCGCCAGCAGCCTCGGGACTAGTTCTGCCGGGGAGCTGTTTTTT,CASSLGTSSAGELFF
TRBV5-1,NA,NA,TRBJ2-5,TGCGCCAGCAGCCTAGACGTCCAAGAGACCCAGTACTTC,CASSLDVQETQYF
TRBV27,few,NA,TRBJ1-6,TGTGCCAGCAGGAGGGGCAGGGGAAGTTCACCCCTCCACTTT,CASRRGRGSSPLHF
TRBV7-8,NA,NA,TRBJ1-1,TGTGCCAGCAGCTTAGAAGGTCCTCCACGGGAAGATACTGAAGCTTTCTTT,CASSLEGPPREDTEAFF
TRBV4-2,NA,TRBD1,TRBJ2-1,TGTGCCAGCAGCCAAGTATCGGGACAGGGAAGGGGCAATGAGCAGTTCTTC,CASSQVSGQGRGNEQFF
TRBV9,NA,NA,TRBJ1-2,TGTGCCAGCAGCGTAGGGCACGGGAATGGCTACACCTTC,CASSVGHGNGYTF
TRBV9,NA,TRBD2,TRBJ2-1,TGTGCCAGCAGCCGATCTCAGCGGGAGAGGCACAATGAGCAGTTCTTC,CASSRSQRERHNEQFF
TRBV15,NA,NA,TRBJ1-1,TGTGCCACCAGCGGGAGATCGAACACTGAAGCTTTCTTT,CATSGRSNTEAFF
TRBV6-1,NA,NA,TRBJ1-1,TGTGCCAGCAGTGAAATGCGGTCGAGGGACACTGAAGCTTTCTTT,CASSEMRSRDTEAFF
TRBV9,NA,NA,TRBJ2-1,TGTGCCAGCAGCTCACAGGGTAACTACAATGAGCAGTTCTTC,CASSSQGNYNEQFF
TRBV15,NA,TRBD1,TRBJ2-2,TGTGCCACCAGCAGGGGTGACAGGGCGCCCACCGGGGAGCTGTTTTTT,CATSRGDRAPTGELFF
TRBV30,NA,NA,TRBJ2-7,TGTGCCTGCGTCGTCCCTACCACGGGCGAGCAGTACTTC,CACVVPTTGEQYF
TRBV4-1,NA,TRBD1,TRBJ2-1,TGCGCCAGCTGTCAAATGGGGGACAGGGGAGTTTTTGAGCAGTTCTTC,CASCQMGDRGVFEQFF
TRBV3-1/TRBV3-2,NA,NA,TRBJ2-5,TGTGCCAGCAGCCAAGATCAGGAGACCCAGTACTTC,CASSQDQETQYF
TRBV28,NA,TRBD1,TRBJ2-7,TGTGCCAGCAGTGAAGCCGGGGACAGGGTGGCCTACGAGCAGTACTTC,CASSEAGDRVAYEQYF
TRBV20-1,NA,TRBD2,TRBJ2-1,TGCGGGGCCCTGACTAGCTCTGAGCAGTTCTTC,CGALTSSEQFF
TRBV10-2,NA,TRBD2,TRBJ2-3,TGCGCCACTTGTAGGTCTAGCGGGAGTGGAACAGATACGCAGTATTTT,CATCRSSGSGTDTQYF
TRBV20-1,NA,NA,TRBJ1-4,TGCAGTGCGGGTGGAGGAGGGAAACTGTTTTTT,CSAGGGGKLFF
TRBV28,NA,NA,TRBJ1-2,TGTGCCAGCAGTTCGACCGGGAAAGGCTACACCTTC,CASSSTGKGYTF
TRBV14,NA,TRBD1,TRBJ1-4,TGTGCCAGCAGCCAGGCCGGAGGGGGCTGGCATGAAAAACTGTTTTTT,CASSQAGGGWHEKLFF
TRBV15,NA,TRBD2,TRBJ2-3,TGTGCCACCAGCAGATCCCGGGGACTAGCGGGAGAAGGGAGGGCGGGTACGCAGTATTTT,CATSRSRGLAGEGRAGTQYF
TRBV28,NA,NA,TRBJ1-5,TGTGCCAGCAGTTTCCAGGGAAGCAATCAGCCCCAGCATTTT,CASSFQGSNQPQHF